The 29 T cell receptor beta chains listed next were all sequenced from one sample in a study of blood T cell repertoires in COVID-19. Profiled with immunoSEQ multiplex PCR; TCRdb holds only in-frame clones, not every one. The table shows fewer than 130,000 clones, with roughly 80% occurring only once. The sample was peripheral blood. These receptors all come from an older man with active or convalescent COVID-19.

CDR3 amino acids: CASRAETYISGANVLTF. CDR3 coding DNA: TGCGCCAGCAGGGCGGAGACTTATATCTCTGGGGCCAACGTCCTGACTTTC. The J gene is TRBJ2-6, the V gene TRBV5-1; D is undetermined. The CDR3 consists of 17 residues. Trimming stripped 5 bases from V and 0 bases from J, with 15 bases between. The V gene's germline CDR1 is SGHRS and CDR2 YFSETQ. Variable domain in full (rest from reference TRBV5-1 and TRBJ2-6): KAGVTQTPRYLIKTRGQQVTLSCSPISGHRSVSWYQQTPGQGLQFLFEYFSETQRNKGNFPGRFSGRQFSNSRSEMNVSTLELGDSALYLCASRAETYISGANVLTFGAGSRLTVL.

This rearrangement joins TRBV6-5 to TRBJ2-1, with 10 positions matching TRBD1. CDR3 length: 16 amino acids. Looked up from germline, CDR1 is MNHEY and CDR2 is SVGAGI. Trimming took 4 bases from V and 3 from J; bases not matched to a gene: 6. DNA for the CDR3: TGTGCCAGCAGTTTCTCCCGGACAGGGGGCTACAATGAGCAGTTCTTC. This gives the protein CASSFSRTGGYNEQFF.

The chain links TRBV29-1 to TRBJ2-7; 12 bases fit TRBD1. V was pared by 8 bases and J by 4 bases, with 24 bases of the junction left unmatched. The CDR3 has 19 residues. The germline gives CDR1 SQVTM, CDR2 ANQGSEA. The CDR3 region has the DNA TGCAGCTTCACCCGGGACAGGGGGCCCCCGGGATACCTAGGATACGAGCAGTACTTC. Amino acids: CSFTRDRGPPGYLGYEQYF.

CDR3 residues: CASSIKGGANYGYTF. For the CDR3, the DNA is TGTGCCAGTAGTATAAAAGGGGGCGCCAACTATGGCTACACCTTC. The chain carries TRBV19 and TRBJ1-2, with 7 positions matching TRBD1. The V and J ends lost 2 bases and 2 bases, in that order; junction bases with no gene match: 5. The V gene's germline CDR1 is LNHDA and CDR2 SQIVND (reference sequence). The CDR3 contains 15 residues. Combining the CDR3 with reference TRBV19 and TRBJ1-2 gives the whole variable domain DGGITQSPKYLFRKEGQNVTLSCEQNLNHDAMYWYRQDPGQGLRLIYYSQIVNDFQKGDIAEGYSVSREKKESFPLTVTSAQKNPTAFYLCASSIKGGANYGYTFGSGTRLTVV.

The genes are TRBV24-1 and TRBJ1-2, with TRBD1 as a possible D gene (6 bases). The ends were cut back, 1 base at V and 7 bases at J, with 12 bases in the middle. Germline V gene sequence: CDR1 KGHDR, CDR2 SFDVKD. CDR3 length: 14 amino acids. CDR3 region: CATSDLNTGTGYTF. In nucleotides, the CDR3 is TGTGCCACCAGTGATTTAAACACAGGGACTGGCTACACCTTC.

The V gene is TRBV9, the J gene TRBJ1-5; 7 nucleotides agree with TRBD1. Germline CDR1 is SGDLS and CDR2 is YYNGEE. The V and J ends lost 3 bases and 3 bases, in that order; junction bases with no gene match: 3. The CDR3 totals 14 residues. CDR3 loop: CASSGTGVNQPQHF. CDR3 nucleotides: TGTGCCAGCAGCGGTACAGGGGTCAATCAGCCCCAGCATTTT. Variable domain in full (rest from reference TRBV9 and TRBJ1-5): DSGVTQTPKHLITATGQRVTLRCSPRSGDLSVYWYQQSLDQGLQFLIQYYNGEERAKGNILERFSAQQFPDLHSELNLSSLELGDSALYFCASSGTGVNQPQHFGDGTRLSIL.

The gene calls are TRBV18 and TRBJ2-5; 8 bases are shared with TRBD1. J gave up 0 bases and V 4 bases, and 4 bases lay outside the gene matches. CDR1 and CDR2 from the germline V gene are KGHSH and LQKENI. This CDR3 has 15 amino acids. The CDR3 DNA reads TGTGCCAGCTCACTACGACAGGGGTACCAAGAGACCCAGTACTTC. Protein sequence: CASSLRQGYQETQYF.

This chain joins TRBV6-5 and TRBJ2-5; no definite D call. Per the germline V gene, CDR1 is MNHEY and CDR2 is SVGAGI. Trimming stripped 2 bases from V and 2 bases from J, with 9 bases between. CDR3 length equals 14 residues. CDR3 nucleotide sequence: TGTGCCAGCAGTTACCGCGAAGATCAAGAGACCCAGTACTTC. Translating it yields CASSYREDQETQYF.

This clone was observed a single time. The chain employs TRBV19 and TRBJ2-1; 11 nucleotides agree with TRBD2. Germline trimming cut 4 bases from V and 2 bases from J; bases unmatched to any gene: 7. This CDR3 is 17 amino acids long. Germline CDR1 reads LNHDA; CDR2 reads SQIVND (reference sequence). Written as DNA, the CDR3 is TGTGCCAGTAGTACCGACTTAGCGGGAGGGCCCTACAATGAGCAGTTCTTC. This translates into CASSTDLAGGPYNEQFF. The variable domain in full, completed from reference TRBV19 and TRBJ2-1, reads DGGITQSPKYLFRKEGQNVTLSCEQNLNHDAMYWYRQDPGQGLRLIYYSQIVNDFQKGDIAEGYSVSREKKESFPLTVTSAQKNPTAFYLCASSTDLAGGPYNEQFFGPGTRLTVL.

The DNA for the CDR3 is TGTGCCACCGACTCGTGGGACTTTTCCGGCTACACCTTC. As protein: CATDSWDFSGYTF. The chain carries TRBV28 and TRBJ1-2; tentative D call: TRBD1 (5 bases). The V end lost 10 bases, the J end lost 8 bases, and 20 bases lay between the germline ends. Germline CDR1 reads MDHEN; CDR2 reads SYDVKM. This CDR3 is 13 amino acids long.

V and J are TRBV6-4 and TRBJ1-1; 9 bases line up with TRBD1. The junction had 6 bases not matched to a gene; V was cut back by 6 bases and J by 1 base. The CDR3 contains 15 residues. Germline V gene data show CDR1 as MRHNA and CDR2 as SNTAGT. The CDR3 region has the DNA TGTGCCAGCAGGACTTGGACAGGGGCGAACACTGAAGCTTTCTTT. Protein sequence: CASRTWTGANTEAFF.

This clone is a singleton in its sample. The chain combines TRBV10-3 with TRBJ2-3; 9 bases line up with TRBD2. This CDR3 comprises 16 residues. The V gene's germline CDR1 is ENHRY and CDR2 SYGVKD. V gave up 1 base and J gave up 1 base; unmatched junction bases: 3. CDR3 nucleotide sequence: TGTGCCATCAGTGAGTTAGAGCGGGGGGGCACAGATACGCAGTATTTT. It specifies CAISELERGGTDTQYF.

The CDR3 DNA reads TGTGCCACCAGTGACTCGAGGACAGGGGGGAACGAGCAGTACTTC. The encoded protein is CATSDSRTGGNEQYF. The chain couples TRBV24-1 to TRBJ2-7, with 10 nucleotides matching TRBD1. The CDR3 runs 15 residues. Trimming removed 4 bases from V and 5 bases from J; junction bases left unmatched: 7. CDR1 KGHDR and CDR2 SFDVKD come from the germline V gene.

V gene TRBV7-2 combines with J gene TRBJ1-1; TRBD1 agrees at 10 bases. Germline lookup yields CDR1 SGHTA and CDR2 FQGNSA. The CDR3 spans 13 residues. The J segment lost 11 bases and the V segment lost 1 base, leaving 4 bases of the junction unmatched. The CDR3 nucleotides are TGTGCCAGCAGCTTAGGAGGGACAGGGGAGGCTTTCTTT. Its translation is CASSLGGTGEAFF. Variable domain in full (rest from reference TRBV7-2 and TRBJ1-1): GAGVSQSPSNKVTEKGKDVELRCDPISGHTALYWYRQSLGQGLEFLIYFQGNSAPDKSGLPSDRFSAERTGGSVSTLTIQRTQQEDSAVYLCASSLGGTGEAFFGQGTRLTVV.

This chain joins TRBV12-2 and TRBJ1-1; TRBD1 reflects the table's D call only, with no check against the DNA. TRBV12-2 is described as a pseudogene. The CDR3 contains 17 residues. The DNA for the CDR3 is TGTGCAAGTCGCTTAGGGGGGACAGGGTTAACAAACACTGAAGCTTTCTTT. This encodes CASRLGGTGLTNTEAFF.

The chain is built from TRBV6-2 or TRBV6-3 and TRBJ2-3; 7 bases agree with TRBD1. Looked up from germline, CDR1 is MNHEY and CDR2 is SVGEGT. The J segment lost 4 bases and the V segment lost 2 bases, leaving 3 bases of the junction unmatched. The CDR3 has 14 residues. CDR3 nucleotide sequence: TGTGCCAGCAGTTACGTCCAGGGGGCAGATACGCAGTATTTT. Translation gives CASSYVQGADTQYF.

The rearrangement joins TRBV5-1 to TRBJ1-6; TRBD1 matches at 7 bases. Germline V gives CDR1 SGHRS, CDR2 YFSETQ. The CDR3 is 14 residues long. Unmatched junction bases numbered 5, after V lost 4 bases and J lost 7 bases. The CDR3 is CASSPGTVNSPLHF. CDR3 sequence (DNA): TGCGCCAGCAGCCCCGGGACAGTCAATTCACCCCTCCACTTT.

The V call is TRBV5-4, the J call TRBJ2-1; the match to TRBD2 covers 8 bases. The CDR3 totals 15 residues. CDR1 and CDR2 from the germline V gene are SGHNT and YYREEE (reference sequence). V lost 2 bases and J lost 0; bases outside the gene matches: 1. CDR3 DNA sequence: TGTGCCAGCAGCTTCGCGGGGGGCTCCTACAATGAGCAGTTCTTC. As protein: CASSFAGGSYNEQFF.

The V and J genes are TRBV3-1 (or the pseudogene TRBV3-2) and TRBJ2-2; D might be TRBD1 (5 bases). V was clipped by 8 bases and J by 1 base, with 11 bases between them. CDR1 is LGHDT and CDR2 is YNNKEL in the germline V gene (reference sequence). The CDR3 has 14 residues. The CDR3 DNA sequence: TGTGCCAGCCGACAGAGAAGGAACACCGGGGAGCTGTTTTTT. Its translation: CASRQRRNTGELFF.

The V call is TRBV29-1, the J call TRBJ2-1, with a possible D match to TRBD1 (6 bases). CDR1 is SQVTM, CDR2 ANQGSEA, per germline. There are 14 residues in the CDR3. V shed 7 bases and J shed 2 bases, with 15 bases lying between them. CDR3 loop: CSAQGRGAYNEQFF. Written as DNA, the CDR3 is TGCAGCGCCCAGGGCAGGGGCGCCTACAATGAGCAGTTCTTC.

There are a few counts of this clone. This chain joins TRBV10-3 and TRBJ2-4; D is perhaps TRBD2 (6 bases). The CDR3 extends over 15 amino acids. Trimming took off 0 bases at V and 3 bases at J, with 9 bases between the two ends. Germline loops: CDR1 ENHRY, CDR2 SYGVKD. In nucleotides, the CDR3 is TGTGCCATCAGTGAGTCGGGACTGGGCAAAAACATTCAGTACTTC. It translates to CAISESGLGKNIQYF.

The J gene is TRBJ1-2, the V gene TRBV14; 9 bases align to TRBD1. The V gene end was trimmed by 4 bases and the J gene end by 6 bases; junction bases not matched to a gene: 12. Germline CDR1 is SGHDN and CDR2 is FVKESK. The CDR3 length is 16 residues. The CDR3 DNA is TGTGCCAGCAGCCTCTCTGCACCCACAGGGGGCAATGGCTACACCTTC. Residues: CASSLSAPTGGNGYTF.

Worth noting for this clone: The same CDR3 is also encoded by other DNA sequences in this sample. The gene calls are TRBV2 and TRBJ1-5, with D possibly TRBD1 on 5 matching bases. Trimming took 6 bases from V and 4 from J, leaving 10 bases between them. CDR1 and CDR2 (germline): SNHLY, FYNNEI. The CDR3 totals 13 residues. The CDR3 DNA reads as TGTGCCAGCAGCCGACAGATTAATCAGCCCCAGCATTTT. Translation: CASSRQINQPQHF.

V gene TRBV29-1 combines with J gene TRBJ1-5; D is possibly TRBD1 (6 bases). In germline, CDR1 is SQVTM, CDR2 ANQGSEA. V was shortened by 4 bases and J by 3 bases, with 10 bases between the two germline ends. This CDR3 comprises 13 residues. The CDR3 is CSVGRDTNQPQHF. In DNA, the CDR3 is TGCAGCGTTGGTCGGGACACCAATCAGCCCCAGCATTTT. The whole variable domain, remainder taken from reference TRBV29-1 and TRBJ1-5, is SAVISQKPSRDICQRGTSLTIQCQVDSQVTMMFWYRQQPGQSLTLIATANQGSEATYESGFVIDKFPISRPNLTFSTLTVSNMSPEDSSIYLCSVGRDTNQPQHFGDGTRLSIL.

The chain couples TRBV30 to TRBJ1-5; D may be TRBD1 (6 bases). Germline-derived CDR1 and CDR2 are GTSNPN and SVGIG (reference sequence). This CDR3 comprises 16 residues. The V and J ends lost 2 bases and 3 bases respectively, with 17 bases between them. CDR3 nucleotides: TGTGCCTGGAGTCTGGGGGGGGCAGGAATCAATCAGCCCCAGCATTTT. Protein sequence: CAWSLGGAGINQPQHF.

This sequence joins TRBV6-6 and TRBJ1-5; D not resolved. This CDR3 is 14 amino acids long. Germline V gene lookup returns CDR1 MNHNY and CDR2 SVGAGI (reference sequence). V was clipped by 4 bases and J by 5 bases, with 12 bases between them. CDR3: CASSWTGVDQPQHF. The CDR3 DNA reads as TGTGCCAGCAGTTGGACGGGAGTGGATCAGCCCCAGCATTTT.

This chain joins TRBV20-1 and TRBJ2-1, with 7 bases that match TRBD2. J was trimmed by 7 bases and V by 6 bases; bases with no gene match: 3. The germline V gene encodes CDR1 DFQATT and CDR2 SNEGSKA (reference sequence). The CDR3 totals 11 residues. The CDR3 reads CSAERGNEQFF. CDR3 DNA sequence: TGCAGTGCGGAGCGGGGAAATGAGCAGTTCTTC.

J is TRBJ2-3 and V is TRBV5-4, with 7 bases aligning to TRBD1. This CDR3 region has 15 residues. Germline CDR1 and CDR2: SGHNT and YYREEE (reference sequence). V lost 0 bases to trimming and J lost 6 bases; unmatched junction nucleotides: 7. For the CDR3, the DNA is TGTGCCAGCAGCTTGGCGGGGACAGCCTCCGATACGCAGTATTTT. Translating it yields CASSLAGTASDTQYF.

The chain is built from TRBV2 and TRBJ1-3, with 8 bases fitting TRBD1. The CDR3 has 14 amino acids. Trimming cost V 11 bases and J 0 bases; bases outside gene matches: 6. Germline CDR1 SNHLY, CDR2 FYNNEI. CDR3 coding DNA: TGTGCCGCCATGACAGGGGACTCTGGAAACACCATATATTTT. Amino acid sequence: CAAMTGDSGNTIYF.